This T cell receptor delta chain originates from a study of γδ T cells in repeated Plasmodium falciparum infection. This clone was counted at least ten times. Per germline, CDR1 TSWWSYY and CDR2 QGS. CDR3 size: 18 residues. Trimming removed 1 base at V and 0 bases at J, with 15 bases between. TCRdb reanalysed the multiplex PCR reads via CATT. The table lists 80,000 to 95,000 delta-chain clones, about 1.5% of them singletons. Gammadelta T cells were flow-sorted from PBMC into Vgamma9/Vdelta2+ and Vdelta2-negative populations for bulk analysis. The V call is TRDV1, the J call TRDJ2, with TRDD2 as a possible D gene (6 bases). The sequence was collected from a pool of human donors (malaria-infected and uninfected, not separated). Specimen: gamma-delta T cells from blood. The CDR3 region is CALGEPFPSKALTAQLFF. Written as DNA, the CDR3 is TGTGCTCTTGGGGAACCCTTCCCTTCGAAGGCTTTGACAGCACAACTCTTCTTT.